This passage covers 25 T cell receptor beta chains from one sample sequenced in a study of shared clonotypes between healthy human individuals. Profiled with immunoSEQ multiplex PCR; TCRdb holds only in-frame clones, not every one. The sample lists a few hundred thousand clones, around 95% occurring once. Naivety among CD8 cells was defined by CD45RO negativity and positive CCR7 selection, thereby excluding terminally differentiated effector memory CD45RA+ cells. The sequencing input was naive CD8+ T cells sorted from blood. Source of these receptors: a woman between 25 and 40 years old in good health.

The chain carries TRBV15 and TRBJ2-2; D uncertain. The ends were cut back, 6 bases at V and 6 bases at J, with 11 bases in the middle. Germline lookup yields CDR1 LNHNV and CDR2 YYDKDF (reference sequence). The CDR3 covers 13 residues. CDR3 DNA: TGTGCCACCAGTTGGGGTGGAGCCGGGGAGCTGTTTTTT. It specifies CATSWGGAGELFF. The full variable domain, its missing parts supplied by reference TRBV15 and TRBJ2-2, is DAMVIQNPRYQVTQFGKPVTLSCSQTLNHNVMYWYQQKSSQAPKLLFHYYDKDFNNEADTPDNFQSRRPNTSFCFLDIRSPGLGDTAMYLCATSWGGAGELFFGEGSRLTVL.

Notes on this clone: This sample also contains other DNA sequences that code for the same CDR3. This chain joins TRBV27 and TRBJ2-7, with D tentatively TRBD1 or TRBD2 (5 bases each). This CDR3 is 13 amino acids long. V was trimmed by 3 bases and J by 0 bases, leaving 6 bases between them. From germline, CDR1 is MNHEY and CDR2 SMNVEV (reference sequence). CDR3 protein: CASSFGASYEQYF. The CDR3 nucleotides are TGTGCCAGCAGTTTCGGGGCCTCCTACGAGCAGTACTTC.

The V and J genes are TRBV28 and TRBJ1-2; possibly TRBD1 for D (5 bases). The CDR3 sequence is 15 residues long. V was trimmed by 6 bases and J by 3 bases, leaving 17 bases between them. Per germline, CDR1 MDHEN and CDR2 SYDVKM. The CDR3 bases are TGTGCCAGCAGCGGGGGACTCCAGGAGGACTATGGCTACACCTTC. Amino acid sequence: CASSGGLQEDYGYTF.

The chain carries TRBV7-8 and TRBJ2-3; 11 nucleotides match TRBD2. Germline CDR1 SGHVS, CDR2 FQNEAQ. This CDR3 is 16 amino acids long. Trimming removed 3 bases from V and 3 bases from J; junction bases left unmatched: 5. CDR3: CASSFVASGRTDTQYF. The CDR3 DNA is TGTGCCAGCAGCTTTGTTGCTAGCGGGAGGACAGATACGCAGTATTTT. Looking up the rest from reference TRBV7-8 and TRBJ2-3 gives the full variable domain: GAGVSQSPRYKVAKRGQDVALRCDPISGHVSLFWYQQALGQGPEFLTYFQNEAQLDKSGLPSDRFFAERPEGSVSTLKIQRTQQEDSAVYLCASSFVASGRTDTQYFGPGTRLTVL.

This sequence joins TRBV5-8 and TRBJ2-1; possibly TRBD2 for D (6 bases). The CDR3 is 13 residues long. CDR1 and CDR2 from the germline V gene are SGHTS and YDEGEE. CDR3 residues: CAAVAGLYNEQFF. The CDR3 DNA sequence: TGTGCTGCGGTCGCGGGATTATACAATGAGCAGTTCTTC.

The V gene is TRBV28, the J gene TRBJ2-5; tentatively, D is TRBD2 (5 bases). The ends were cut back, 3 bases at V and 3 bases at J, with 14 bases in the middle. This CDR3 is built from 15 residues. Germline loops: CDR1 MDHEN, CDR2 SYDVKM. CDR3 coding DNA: TGTGCCAGCAGTTTCGTTGCGGGTGAGGAAGAGACCCAGTACTTC. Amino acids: CASSFVAGEEETQYF. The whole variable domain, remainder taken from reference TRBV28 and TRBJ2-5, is DVKVTQSSRYLVKRTGEKVFLECVQDMDHENMFWYRQDPGLGLRLIYFSYDVKMKEKGDIPEGYSVSREKKERFSLILESASTNQTSMYLCASSFVAGEEETQYFGPGTRLLVL.

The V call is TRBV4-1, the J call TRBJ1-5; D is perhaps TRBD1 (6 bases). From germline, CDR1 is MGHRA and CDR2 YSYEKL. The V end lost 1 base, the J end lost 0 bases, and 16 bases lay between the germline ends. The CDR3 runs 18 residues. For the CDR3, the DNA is TGCGCCAGCAGCCAAGCTATGGACAGTTATAATAGCAATCAGCCCCAGCATTTT. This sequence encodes CASSQAMDSYNSNQPQHF.

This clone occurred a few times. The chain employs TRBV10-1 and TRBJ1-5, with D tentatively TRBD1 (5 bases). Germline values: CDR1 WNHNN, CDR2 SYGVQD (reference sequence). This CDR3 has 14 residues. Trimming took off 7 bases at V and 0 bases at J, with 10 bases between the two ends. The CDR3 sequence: CASKRQYSNQPQHF. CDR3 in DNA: TGCGCCAGCAAGAGACAGTATAGCAATCAGCCCCAGCATTTT.

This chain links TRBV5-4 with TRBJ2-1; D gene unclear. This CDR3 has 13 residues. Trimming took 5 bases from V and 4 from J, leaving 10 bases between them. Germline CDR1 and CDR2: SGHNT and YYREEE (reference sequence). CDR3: CASRMGSYNEQFF. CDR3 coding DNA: TGTGCCAGCAGAATGGGCAGTTACAATGAGCAGTTCTTC.

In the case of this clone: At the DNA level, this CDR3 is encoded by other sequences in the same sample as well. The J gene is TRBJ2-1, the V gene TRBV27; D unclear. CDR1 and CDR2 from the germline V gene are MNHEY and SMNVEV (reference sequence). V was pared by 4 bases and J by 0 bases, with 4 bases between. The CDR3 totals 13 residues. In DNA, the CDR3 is TGTGCCAGCAGTTCCAGCTCCTACAATGAGCAGTTCTTC. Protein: CASSSSSYNEQFF.

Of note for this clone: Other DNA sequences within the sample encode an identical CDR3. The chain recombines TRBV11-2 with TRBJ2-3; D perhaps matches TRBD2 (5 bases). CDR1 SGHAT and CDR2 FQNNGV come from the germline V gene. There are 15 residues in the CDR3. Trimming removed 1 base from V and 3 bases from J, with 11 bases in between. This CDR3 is CASSLGGSGTDTQYF. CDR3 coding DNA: TGTGCCAGCAGCTTAGGTGGGAGTGGTACAGATACGCAGTATTTT.

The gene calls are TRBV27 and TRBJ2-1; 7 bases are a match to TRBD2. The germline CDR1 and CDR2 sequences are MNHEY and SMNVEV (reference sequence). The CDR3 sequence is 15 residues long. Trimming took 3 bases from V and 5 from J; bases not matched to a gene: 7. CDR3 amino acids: CASSFAGVVNNEQFF. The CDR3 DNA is TGTGCCAGCAGTTTTGCGGGAGTAGTAAACAATGAGCAGTTCTTC.

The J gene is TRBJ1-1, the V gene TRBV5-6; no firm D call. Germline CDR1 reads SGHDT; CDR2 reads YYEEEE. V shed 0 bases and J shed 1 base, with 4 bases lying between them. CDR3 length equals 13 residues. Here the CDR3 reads CASSLAPNTEAFF. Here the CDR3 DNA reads TGTGCCAGCAGCTTGGCCCCGAACACTGAAGCTTTCTTT.

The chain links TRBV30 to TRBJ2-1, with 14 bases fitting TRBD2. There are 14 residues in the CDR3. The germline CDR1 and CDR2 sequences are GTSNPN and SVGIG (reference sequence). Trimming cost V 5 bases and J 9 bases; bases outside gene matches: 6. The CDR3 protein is CAWRGLAGVGEQFF. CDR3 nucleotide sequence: TGTGCCTGGCGGGGACTAGCGGGAGTCGGTGAGCAGTTCTTC.

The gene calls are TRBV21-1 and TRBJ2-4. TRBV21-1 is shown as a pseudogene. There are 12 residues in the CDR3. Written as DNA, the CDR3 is TGTGCCAGCAGCCGAGCCTTCAGTGTTCAGTACTTC. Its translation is CASSRAFSVQYF.

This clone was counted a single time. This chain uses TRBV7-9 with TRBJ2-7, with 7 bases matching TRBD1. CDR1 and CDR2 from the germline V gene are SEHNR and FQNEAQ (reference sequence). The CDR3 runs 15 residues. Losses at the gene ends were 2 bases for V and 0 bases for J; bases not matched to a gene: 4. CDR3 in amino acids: CASSLLRQGSYEQYF. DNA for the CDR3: TGTGCCAGCAGCTTATTGAGACAGGGCTCCTACGAGCAGTACTTC.

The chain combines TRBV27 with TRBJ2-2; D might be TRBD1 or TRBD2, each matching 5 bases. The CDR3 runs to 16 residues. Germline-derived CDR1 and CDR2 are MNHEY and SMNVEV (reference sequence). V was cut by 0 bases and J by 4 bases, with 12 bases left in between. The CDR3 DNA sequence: TGTGCCAGCAGTTTATCGGCAGGGACCCTCACCGGGGAGCTGTTTTTT. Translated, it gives CASSLSAGTLTGELFF.

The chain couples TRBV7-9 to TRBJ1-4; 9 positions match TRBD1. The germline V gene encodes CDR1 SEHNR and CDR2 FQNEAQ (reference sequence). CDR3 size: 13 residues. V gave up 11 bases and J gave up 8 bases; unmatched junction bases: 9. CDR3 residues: CAGMGQGEEKLFF. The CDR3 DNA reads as TGTGCCGGCATGGGACAGGGCGAGGAAAAACTGTTTTTT.

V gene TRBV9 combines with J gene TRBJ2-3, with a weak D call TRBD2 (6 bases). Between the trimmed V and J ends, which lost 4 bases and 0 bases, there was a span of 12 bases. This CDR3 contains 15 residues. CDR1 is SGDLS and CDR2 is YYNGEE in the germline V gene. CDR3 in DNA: TGTGCCAGCAGCTTTAGCGGATCTAGCACAGATACGCAGTATTTT. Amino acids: CASSFSGSSTDTQYF. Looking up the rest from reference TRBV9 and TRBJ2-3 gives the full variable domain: DSGVTQTPKHLITATGQRVTLRCSPRSGDLSVYWYQQSLDQGLQFLIQYYNGEERAKGNILERFSAQQFPDLHSELNLSSLELGDSALYFCASSFSGSSTDTQYFGPGTRLTVL.

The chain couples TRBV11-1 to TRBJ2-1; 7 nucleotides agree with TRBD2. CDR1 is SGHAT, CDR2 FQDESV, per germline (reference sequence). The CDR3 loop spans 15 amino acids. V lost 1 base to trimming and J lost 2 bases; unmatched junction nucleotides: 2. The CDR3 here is CASSLGGSTYNEQFF. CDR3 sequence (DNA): TGTGCCAGCAGCTTAGGCGGGAGTACCTACAATGAGCAGTTCTTC.

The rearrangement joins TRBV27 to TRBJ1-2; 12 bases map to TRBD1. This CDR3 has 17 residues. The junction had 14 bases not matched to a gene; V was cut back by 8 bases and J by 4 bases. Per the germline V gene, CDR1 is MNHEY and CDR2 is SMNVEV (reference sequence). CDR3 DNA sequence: TGTGCCAGCGCATCTACCGGGACAGGGGGCCGCGGCTATGGCTACACCTTC. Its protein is CASASTGTGGRGYGYTF.

CDR3 residues: CASSLEGGLAGYNEQFF. Written as DNA, the CDR3 is TGTGCCAGCAGCTTAGAAGGGGGACTAGCGGGGTACAATGAGCAGTTCTTC. V is TRBV7-9 and J is TRBJ2-1, with 13 nucleotides matching TRBD2. Per germline, CDR1 SEHNR and CDR2 FQNEAQ (reference sequence). The CDR3 spans 17 residues. J lost 4 bases, V lost 1 base, and 4 bases had no gene match. The full variable domain, with the rest looked up from reference TRBV7-9 and TRBJ2-1, is DTGVSQNPRHKITKRGQNVTFRCDPISEHNRLYWYRQTLGQGPEFLTYFQNEAQLEKSRLLSDRFSAERPKGSFSTLEIQRTEQGDSAMYLCASSLEGGLAGYNEQFFGPGTRLTVL.

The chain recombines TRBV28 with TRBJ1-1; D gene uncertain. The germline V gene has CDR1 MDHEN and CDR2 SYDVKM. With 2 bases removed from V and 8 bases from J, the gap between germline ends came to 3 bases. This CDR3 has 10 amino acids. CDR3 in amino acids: CASSLREAFF. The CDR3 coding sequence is TGTGCCAGCAGTTTAAGGGAAGCTTTCTTT.

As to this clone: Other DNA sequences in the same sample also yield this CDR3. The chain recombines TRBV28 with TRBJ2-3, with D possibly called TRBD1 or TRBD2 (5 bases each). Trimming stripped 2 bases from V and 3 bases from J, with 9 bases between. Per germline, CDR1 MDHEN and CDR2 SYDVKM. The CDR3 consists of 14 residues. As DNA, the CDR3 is TGTGCCAGCAGTTTAACGGGACGGACAGATACGCAGTATTTT. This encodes CASSLTGRTDTQYF. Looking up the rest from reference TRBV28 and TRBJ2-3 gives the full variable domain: DVKVTQSSRYLVKRTGEKVFLECVQDMDHENMFWYRQDPGLGLRLIYFSYDVKMKEKGDIPEGYSVSREKKERFSLILESASTNQTSMYLCASSLTGRTDTQYFGPGTRLTVL.

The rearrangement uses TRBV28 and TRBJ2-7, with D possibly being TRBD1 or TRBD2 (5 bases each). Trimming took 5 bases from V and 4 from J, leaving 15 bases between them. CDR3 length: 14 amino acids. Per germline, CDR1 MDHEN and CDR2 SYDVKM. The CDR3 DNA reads TGTGCCAGCAGTACGCCCGGGACGGATTACGAGCAGTACTTC. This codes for CASSTPGTDYEQYF.